This T cell receptor beta chain was retrieved from a study of post-analysis software for immune sequencing data. A word on this clonotype: Antigen unknown.

Prepared libraries of TCR beta cDNA carried unique molecular identifiers. TCRdb processed the PCR reads anew with MiXCR; each CDR3 protein has one entry. The sample lists about half a million distinct CDR3 sequences, about a third occurring once. Germline V CDR1 and CDR2: SQVTM, ANQGSEA. The V and J ends lost 4 bases and 0 bases respectively, with 10 bases between them. This CDR3 comprises 14 residues. Study findings and constraints: Five or six TRBV segments appeared more often in patients than in controls, and TRBV5-6, TRBV5-1 and TRBV20-1 were among these. Controls' normalized Chao1 diversity significantly exceeded that of multiple sclerosis patients.

The sequence was obtained from a girl under 18 with multiple sclerosis. Sequencing used blood. The genes are TRBV29-1 and TRBJ2-1; D is possibly TRBD2 (5 bases). CDR3 residues: CSVVPGSSYNEQFF. CDR3 DNA sequence: TGCAGCGTTGTCCCGGGGAGCTCCTACAATGAGCAGTTCTTC.